This TCR beta chain originates from a study of blood T cell repertoires in COVID-19. About the study: Samples came from the United States, Italy and Spain, spanning acute and convalescent COVID-19. The analysed material was cDNA or gDNA that came from T cells, B-cell-depleted T cells, or PBMCs.

Patients in Seattle were enrolled during active infection, then followed longitudinally. How the authors handled the data: Counts of nucleated cells, estimated from reference gene primer amplification, were obtained. The assay was immunoSEQ multiplex PCR, and TCRdb's table has in-frame clones only and misses some. D and trimming were read from the DNA, whereas the V and J calls and clone size are those reported in that table. The sample records about 200,000 clones, 85% being singletons. The V end lost 2 bases, the J end lost 2 bases, and 18 bases lay between the germline ends. This CDR3 region has 16 residues. Germline values: CDR1 SQVTM, CDR2 ANQGSEA.

The chain has TRBV29-1 and TRBJ1-2; a possible D gene is TRBD1 (6 bases). What was sequenced was peripheral blood. The TCR originated in a man aged 60-69 years with COVID-19, enrolled during active disease. This CDR3 is CSVETTGVIYNYGYTF. The CDR3 DNA reads TGCAGCGTTGAAACGACAGGCGTTATATACAACTATGGCTACACCTTC. Drawing the rest from reference TRBV29-1 and TRBJ1-2, the complete variable domain is SAVISQKPSRDICQRGTSLTIQCQVDSQVTMMFWYRQQPGQSLTLIATANQGSEATYESGFVIDKFPISRPNLTFSTLTVSNMSPEDSSIYLCSVETTGVIYNYGYTFGSGTRLTVV.